This T cell receptor beta chain appears in the sequencing data of a study of Ad26.COV2.S vaccination and SARS-CoV-2 variants. Treatment indicated: about 20 received Ad26.COV2.S at low or high dose, single or two shots; 5 received placebo; per-sample allocation not given. Samples came from day 63 after the first vaccine or placebo injection. V was clipped by 2 bases and J by 5 bases, with 9 bases between them. Germline CDR1 LNHNV, CDR2 YYDKDF (reference sequence). This CDR3 is 14 amino acids long. The method was immunoSEQ multiplex PCR; TCRdb's version includes in-frame clones alone and lacks a portion of them. This table has around 450,000 clones, around 90% appearing once.

The chain links TRBV15 to TRBJ1-4, with D unresolved. Sequenced here: peripheral blood, sampled in a trial of Ad26.COV2.S vaccine versus placebo. This receptor was taken from a person between 18 and 65 years old who received the Ad26.COV2.S COVID-19 vaccine or a placebo. CDR3 nucleotide sequence: TGTGCCACCAGCAGACAGTTATCCAATGAAAAACTGTTTTTT. This sequence encodes CATSRQLSNEKLFF.